The clone carrying this T cell receptor (beta chain) was observed a handful of times. Each donor gave one heparinised blood draw averaging about 100 mL. This record comes from a study of beta chain features in type 1 diabetes. Across the whole study: Regarding age, gender and cell yields, patients proved similar to healthy donors.

Germline loops: CDR1 MGHDK, CDR2 SYGVNS. This CDR3 spans 13 amino acids. The ends were cut back, 4 bases at V and 4 bases at J, with 10 bases in the middle. The authors reverse transcribed all of the isolated RNA, so sequencing captured expressed TCRB transcripts. Here immunoSEQ multiplex PCR was the method, and the copy in TCRdb shows in-frame clones only, minus some. The table includes some 230,000 clones, 9.6% detected once. What was sequenced was naive CD4+ T cells from blood. This sequence was found in a woman aged 18-29 years in good health. The chain is built from TRBV25-1 and TRBJ1-2, with D perhaps TRBD1 (5 bases). The CDR3 here is CASSGRDSYGYTF. CDR3 in DNA: TGTGCCAGCAGTGGGCGCGACAGCTATGGCTACACCTTC.